These 5 T cell receptor beta chains were all obtained from the same sample, sequenced in a study of T cell changes during pregnancy in multiple sclerosis. Generated by immunoSEQ multiplex PCR, the TCRdb table keeps only in-frame clones and is missing some. Among around 71,000 clones listed, roughly nine tenths were seen once. The sample was peripheral blood, taken in the third trimester of pregnancy. These receptors originate from a female donor with multiple sclerosis, enrolled in a pregnancy study.

This clone turned up a few times. This sequence joins TRBV23-1 and TRBJ2-7; a possible D gene is TRBD2 (6 bases). TRBV23-1 is annotated as an ORF whose role is uncertain. The V gene lost 3 bases and the J gene lost 7 bases, with 22 bases spanning the gap. The CDR3 totals 16 residues. The CDR3 DNA follows: TGCGCCAGCAGTCAGACGAGGGACTCCAGTATAGGTGAGCAGTACTTC. Translated, it gives CASSQTRDSSIGEQYF.

V usage is TRBV27 and J usage is TRBJ1-1; 8 positions agree with TRBD1. Germline CDR1 and CDR2: MNHEY and SMNVEV (reference sequence). CDR3 size: 17 residues. Trimming cost V 4 bases and J 4 bases; bases outside gene matches: 14. CDR3 in DNA: TGTGCCAGCAGTTCGTCGACAGGGGTCTTTCGATTCACTGAAGCTTTCTTT. This translates into CASSSSTGVFRFTEAFF.

This chain links TRBV15 with TRBJ2-7; TRBD1 agrees at 10 bases. The CDR3 extends over 14 amino acids. V dropped 3 bases and J dropped 7; count of bases not matched to a gene: 6. Germline CDR1 LNHNV, CDR2 YYDKDF (reference sequence). CDR3 DNA sequence: TGTGCCACCAGCAGTCCCGGGACAGGGGTGGAGCAGTACTTC. It codes for CATSSPGTGVEQYF.

The chain joins TRBV7-9 to TRBJ2-2; the match to TRBD1 covers 10 bases. The CDR3 loop spans 13 amino acids. V shed 4 bases, J shed 8 bases, and the junction held 1 base outside the gene matches. CDR1 and CDR2 from the germline V gene are SEHNR and FQNEAQ (reference sequence). The CDR3 spells CASSSGQGGELFF. The CDR3 DNA reads as TGTGCCAGCAGCTCGGGACAGGGGGGGGAGCTGTTTTTT.

This clone showed up just a few times. The chain combines TRBV2 with TRBJ2-2; the match to TRBD1 covers 12 bases. From germline, CDR1 is SNHLY and CDR2 FYNNEI. The CDR3 loop spans 15 amino acids. The V and J ends lost 6 bases and 7 bases, in that order; junction bases with no gene match: 6. The CDR3 reads CASRAGQGAGGELFF. The DNA of the CDR3 is TGTGCCAGCAGGGCGGGACAGGGGGCCGGCGGGGAGCTGTTTTTT.